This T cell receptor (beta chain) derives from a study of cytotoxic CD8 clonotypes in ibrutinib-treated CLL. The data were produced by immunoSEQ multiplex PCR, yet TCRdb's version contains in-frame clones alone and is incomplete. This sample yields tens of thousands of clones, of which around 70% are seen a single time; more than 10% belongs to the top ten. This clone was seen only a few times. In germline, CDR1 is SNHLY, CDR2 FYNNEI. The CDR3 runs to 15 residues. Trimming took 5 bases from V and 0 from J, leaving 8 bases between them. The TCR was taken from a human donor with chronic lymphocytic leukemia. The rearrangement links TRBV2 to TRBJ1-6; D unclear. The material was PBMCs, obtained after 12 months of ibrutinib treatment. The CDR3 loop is CASSQRSSYNSPLHF. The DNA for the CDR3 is TGTGCCAGCAGTCAGAGGAGCTCCTATAATTCACCCCTCCACTTT.